This TCR beta chain was captured by sequencing in a study of long-term antiretroviral therapy in people with HIV. The study, taken as a whole, reports: Repertoires with HIV possessed tighter CDR3 length spans than those of controls. Unavailable data included ART adherence, viral resistance and therapy changes (switches in treatment).

Germline-derived CDR1 and CDR2 are SGHDT and YYEEEE. The germline V and J ends were trimmed by 1 base and 7 bases, with 15 bases remaining between them. The CDR3 extends over 15 amino acids. Version v3.0 of the immunoSEQ assay ran at survey level. Assay used: immunoSEQ multiplex PCR; TCRdb lists only in-frame clones, some missing. The sample has around 12,000 clones; 60% to 80% are singletons. Sample share makes this clone medium-sized. Antigen: not known. Every donor had one or more pre-ART and two or more post-ART PBMC samples. The sample consisted of unsorted PBMCs, taken 0.8 years before starting antiretroviral therapy. The chain joins TRBV5-6 to TRBJ2-1; no reliable D call. The origin of this receptor is a woman between 40 and 55 years old with HIV. The CDR3 loop reads CASSLRAKDRNEQFF. The CDR3 nucleotides read TGTGCCAGCAGCTTGAGGGCCAAAGATAGGAATGAGCAGTTCTTC.